These 25 T cell receptor beta chains were all obtained from the same sample, sequenced in a study of blood T cell repertoires in COVID-19. Some clones are missing from TCRdb's copy, which holds only in-frame ones; the method was immunoSEQ multiplex PCR. Of 150,000 to 200,000 clones in the sample, roughly 81% were seen once. Sequenced input: peripheral blood. The receptor source for this set is a woman aged 80 or older with COVID-19, enrolled during active disease.

Regarding this clone: This CDR3 is also generated by other DNA sequences in the sample. The V call is TRBV5-1, the J call TRBJ1-2; 7 bases map to TRBD1. Germline-derived CDR1 and CDR2 are SGHRS and YFSETQ. The CDR3 extends over 13 amino acids. The trim removed 0 bases at V and 8 bases at J, leaving 4 bases unmatched. The CDR3 nucleotides read TGCGCCAGCAGCTTGGGACAGGGTGGCGGCTACACCTTC. This translates into CASSLGQGGGYTF.

The chain employs TRBV7-6 and TRBJ2-1; D is undetermined. The CDR3 length is 11 residues. Trimming removed 1 base at V and 13 bases at J, with 8 bases between. CDR1 SGHVS and CDR2 FNYEAQ come from the germline V gene. The CDR3 nucleotides are TGTGCCAGCAGCTTAGGCGAGGCACAGTTCTTC. It specifies CASSLGEAQFF.

This chain connects TRBV7-2 to TRBJ2-7; maybe TRBD2 (6 bases). The germline gives CDR1 SGHTA, CDR2 FQGNSA. V dropped 1 base and J dropped 2 bases, with 9 bases sitting between them. This CDR3 contains 14 residues. The CDR3 spells CASSLGGGPYEQYF. In nucleotides, the CDR3 is TGTGCCAGCAGCTTAGGGGGAGGACCCTACGAGCAGTACTTC. The full variable domain, rest sourced from reference TRBV7-2 and TRBJ2-7, is GAGVSQSPSNKVTEKGKDVELRCDPISGHTALYWYRQSLGQGLEFLIYFQGNSAPDKSGLPSDRFSAERTGGSVSTLTIQRTQQEDSAVYLCASSLGGGPYEQYFGPGTRLTVT.

The rearrangement joins TRBV6-5 to TRBJ2-3; 7 bases agree with TRBD2. Germline values: CDR1 MNHEY, CDR2 SVGAGI. The CDR3 is 14 amino acids. V was pared by 6 bases and J by 2 bases, with 5 bases of the junction left unmatched. The CDR3: CASSPGTNTDTQYF. CDR3 coding DNA: TGTGCCAGCAGCCCCGGGACTAACACAGATACGCAGTATTTT.

This chain connects TRBV5-6 to TRBJ1-5; D gene uncertain. In germline, CDR1 is SGHDT, CDR2 YYEEEE. This CDR3 region has 17 residues. The ends were cut back, 3 bases at V and 0 bases at J, with 16 bases in the middle. CDR3 sequence: CASSSARNLYSNQPQHF. As DNA, the CDR3 is TGTGCCAGCAGCTCCGCCAGGAACCTATATAGCAATCAGCCCCAGCATTTT.

The chain links TRBV5-1 to TRBJ2-1; TRBD2 matches at 8 bases. This CDR3 spans 15 amino acids. Trimming cost V 5 bases and J 4 bases; bases outside gene matches: 8. Germline CDR1 is SGHRS and CDR2 is YFSETQ. The CDR3 region is CASRWLASGYNEQFF. The CDR3 nucleotides read TGCGCCAGCAGGTGGTTGGCTAGCGGGTACAATGAGCAGTTCTTC.

The gene calls are TRBV6-6 and TRBJ2-5; TRBD1 matches at 8 bases. This CDR3 has 16 residues. Trimming cost V 5 bases and J 3 bases; bases outside gene matches: 11. Germline-derived CDR1 and CDR2 are MNHNY and SVGAGI (reference sequence). The CDR3 reads CASSRSRGTGEETQYF. The DNA of the CDR3 is TGTGCCAGCAGTAGATCCCGCGGGACAGGAGAAGAGACCCAGTACTTC.

V and J are TRBV6-2 or TRBV6-3 and TRBJ1-1; 8 nucleotides match TRBD1. This CDR3 has 15 residues. Germline CDR1 MNHEY, CDR2 SVGEGT. V shed 5 bases and J 1 base; nucleotides not matched to a gene: 6. CDR3 coding DNA: TGTGCCAGCAGTCCCCAGGGGACAGGGAACACTGAAGCTTTCTTT. Amino acids: CASSPQGTGNTEAFF.

The rearrangement links TRBV7-2 to TRBJ2-4; no firm D call. The V end lost 4 bases, the J end lost 0 bases, and 10 bases lay between the germline ends. Germline V gene lookup returns CDR1 SGHTA and CDR2 FQGNSA. The CDR3 extends over 15 amino acids. CDR3 in amino acids: CASSSPRLAKNIQYF. The CDR3 nucleotides read TGTGCCAGCAGCTCTCCGAGGTTAGCCAAAAACATTCAGTACTTC.

J is TRBJ1-5 and V is TRBV18; TRBD1 matches at 9 bases. The germline V gene has CDR1 KGHSH and CDR2 LQKENI. The CDR3 has 16 amino acids. The junction had 8 bases not matched to a gene; V was cut back by 2 bases and J by 6 bases. CDR3: CASSPITGGAGQPQHF. DNA of the CDR3: TGTGCCAGCTCACCAATTACAGGGGGCGCGGGTCAGCCCCAGCATTTT.

V usage is TRBV7-9 and J usage is TRBJ2-5; D uncertain. Trimming took 5 bases from V and 5 from J, leaving 18 bases between them. The CDR3 covers 15 residues. Germline CDR1 is SEHNR and CDR2 is FQNEAQ (reference sequence). CDR3 amino acids: CASSPNLGLRETQYF. As DNA, the CDR3 is TGTGCCAGCAGCCCCAATCTAGGCCTCCGGGAGACCCAGTACTTC.

The rearrangement uses TRBV19 and TRBJ1-6, with 10 bases identical to TRBD1. The germline V gene has CDR1 LNHDA and CDR2 SQIVND (reference sequence). The CDR3 is made up of 15 amino acids. J was trimmed by 6 bases and V by 5 bases; bases with no gene match: 4. The CDR3 region has the DNA TGTGCCAGTAGTGACAGGGGGCCCGCTAATTCACCCCTCCACTTT. Residues: CASSDRGPANSPLHF.

This chain connects TRBV2 to TRBJ1-1, with TRBD1 matching 8 bases. Trimming cost V 6 bases and J 1 base; bases outside gene matches: 1. This CDR3 has 13 residues. The germline CDR1 and CDR2 sequences are SNHLY and FYNNEI. For the CDR3, the DNA is TGTGCCAGCAGGACAGGGGCGAACACTGAAGCTTTCTTT. This codes for CASRTGANTEAFF. Using reference TRBV2 and TRBJ1-1 for the parts outside the CDR3, the full variable domain is EPEVTQTPSHQVTQMGQEVILRCVPISNHLYFYWYRQILGQKVEFLVSFYNNEISEKSEIFDDQFSVERPDGSNFTLKIRSTKLEDSAMYFCASRTGANTEAFFGQGTRLTVV.

This clone is a singleton in its sample. The V and J genes are TRBV19 and TRBJ2-3, with TRBD2 matching over 11 bases. The germline V gene has CDR1 LNHDA and CDR2 SQIVND (reference sequence). J was trimmed by 13 bases and V by 7 bases; bases with no gene match: 16. This CDR3 comprises 15 residues. The chain's CDR3 is CASKEVAGGPVIEYF. For the CDR3, the DNA is TGTGCCAGTAAGGAGGTAGCGGGGGGGCCAGTTATCGAGTATTTT.

The chain recombines TRBV7-2 with TRBJ1-2; D possibly corresponds to TRBD1 (5 bases). V lost 8 bases and J 8 bases, leaving 15 bases between the germline ends. Germline CDR1 reads SGHTA; CDR2 reads FQGNSA. The CDR3 spans 12 residues. Here the CDR3 DNA reads TGTGCCAGCCGGGTAGGGGTGGAAGGCTACACCTTC. This codes for CASRVGVEGYTF.

The chain employs TRBV11-3 and TRBJ2-3, with 13 bases that match TRBD2. CDR3 size: 18 residues. Germline CDR1 and CDR2: SGHNT and YENEEA. Trimming took 4 bases from V and 0 from J; bases not matched to a gene: 7. CDR3 in DNA: TGTGCCAGCAGCTCCGGGACTAGCGGGACATCTAGCACAGATACGCAGTATTTT. It is translated as CASSSGTSGTSSTDTQYF.

The chain joins TRBV19 to TRBJ2-7; 9 positions agree with TRBD1. Germline CDR1 LNHDA, CDR2 SQIVND (reference sequence). CDR3 length: 13 residues. The V gene end was trimmed by 4 bases and the J gene end by 3 bases; junction bases not matched to a gene: 1. The CDR3 sequence is CASSRDRDYEQYF. CDR3 in DNA: TGTGCCAGTAGTAGGGACAGGGACTACGAGCAGTACTTC.

The chain recombines TRBV7-2 with TRBJ1-6; D possibly corresponds to TRBD1 (6 bases). Germline V CDR1 and CDR2: SGHTA, FQGNSA. The CDR3 totals 14 residues. V lost 4 bases and J lost 8, with 12 bases in between. CDR3 in amino acids: CASSWTARDSPLHF. For the CDR3, the DNA is TGTGCCAGCAGCTGGACAGCACGGGATTCACCCCTCCACTTT.

V gene TRBV19 combines with J gene TRBJ2-2, with D possibly matching TRBD1 (5 bases). Germline assignment: CDR1 LNHDA and CDR2 SQIVND (reference sequence). Trimming removed 3 bases at V and 7 bases at J, with 15 bases between. CDR3 length: 15 amino acids. DNA for the CDR3: TGTGCCAGTAGTATTGCGGCAGGGTGGAGCGGGGAGCTGTTTTTT. It specifies CASSIAAGWSGELFF.

CDR3 protein: CASSDLQGLSSYNEQFF. For the CDR3, the DNA is TGTGCCAGCAGCGACCTACAGGGGTTGAGCTCCTACAATGAGCAGTTCTTC. The V and J genes are TRBV9 and TRBJ2-1; 7 nucleotides match TRBD1. The CDR3 has 17 residues. Germline CDR1 reads SGDLS; CDR2 reads YYNGEE. Trimming at V came to 3 bases and at J to 0 bases, leaving 9 bases not matched to a gene.

The rearrangement links TRBV29-1 to TRBJ1-1; D is possibly TRBD1 (5 bases). Trimming removed 3 bases at V and 1 base at J, with 18 bases between. Germline loops: CDR1 SQVTM, CDR2 ANQGSEA. The CDR3 is made up of 16 amino acids. CDR3 amino acids: CSVETGREVWNTEAFF. The CDR3 coding sequence is TGCAGCGTTGAGACGGGCAGGGAAGTATGGAACACTGAAGCTTTCTTT.

J is TRBJ2-7 and V is TRBV3-1 (or the pseudogene TRBV3-2), with 14 nucleotides matching TRBD2. The germline CDR1 and CDR2 sequences are LGHDT and YNNKEL (reference sequence). The CDR3 loop spans 15 amino acids. The trim removed 5 bases at V and 6 bases at J, leaving 6 bases unmatched. CDR3 bases: TGTGCCAGCAGCATACGGACTAGCGGGAGGCGCGAGCAGTACTTC. It codes for CASSIRTSGRREQYF.

This clone is termed hyperexpanded. The chain couples TRBV5-1 to TRBJ2-7, with a possible D match to TRBD1 (5 bases). Germline lookup yields CDR1 SGHRS and CDR2 YFSETQ. V lost 2 bases to trimming and J lost 7 bases, with 13 bases between them. This CDR3 spans 13 amino acids. The chain's CDR3 is CASSFPQGGEQYF. The CDR3 region has the DNA TGCGCCAGCAGCTTCCCCCAGGGTGGGGAGCAGTACTTC. The variable domain in full, with the rest retrieved from reference TRBV5-1 and TRBJ2-7, is KAGVTQTPRYLIKTRGQQVTLSCSPISGHRSVSWYQQTPGQGLQFLFEYFSETQRNKGNFPGRFSGRQFSNSRSEMNVSTLELGDSALYLCASSFPQGGEQYFGPGTRLTVT.

The CDR3 DNA follows: TGTGCCAGCAGCCCCAAACGGCTAGCGGGAGCAGGTGGAGAGACCCAGTACTTC. It is translated as CASSPKRLAGAGGETQYF. This chain uses TRBV27 with TRBJ2-5, with 10 nucleotides matching TRBD2. The germline CDR1 and CDR2 sequences are MNHEY and SMNVEV (reference sequence). V lost 6 bases and J lost 4; bases outside the gene matches: 17. The CDR3 runs to 18 residues.

This clone was recorded a few times. This chain uses TRBV5-6 with TRBJ2-3; 10 positions match TRBD1. Germline V lookup: CDR1 SGHDT, CDR2 YYEEEE. This CDR3 region has 17 residues. Trimming took 1 base from V and 4 from J; bases not matched to a gene: 9. The CDR3 here is CASSLLGTGAGADTQYF. CDR3 coding DNA: TGTGCCAGCAGCTTGTTAGGGACAGGGGCAGGAGCAGATACGCAGTATTTT.